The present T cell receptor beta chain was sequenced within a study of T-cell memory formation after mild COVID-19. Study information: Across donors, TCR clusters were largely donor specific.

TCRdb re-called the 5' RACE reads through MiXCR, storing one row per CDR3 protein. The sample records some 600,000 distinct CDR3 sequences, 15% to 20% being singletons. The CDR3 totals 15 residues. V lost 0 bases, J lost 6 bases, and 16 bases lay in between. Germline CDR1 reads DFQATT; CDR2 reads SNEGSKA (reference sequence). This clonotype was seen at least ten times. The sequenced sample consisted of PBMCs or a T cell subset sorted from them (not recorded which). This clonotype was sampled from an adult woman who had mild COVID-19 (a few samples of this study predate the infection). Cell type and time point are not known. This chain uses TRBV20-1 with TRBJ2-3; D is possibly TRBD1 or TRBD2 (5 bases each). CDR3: CSARDLVGPGDTQYF. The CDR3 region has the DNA TGCAGTGCTAGAGACCTCGTGGGACCGGGGGATACGCAGTATTTT.